This T cell receptor (beta chain) was captured by sequencing in a study of blood T cell repertoires in COVID-19. Method: immunoSEQ multiplex PCR; TCRdb's copy keeps in-frame clones and lacks some. The sample comprises around 200,000 clones, roughly 84% of which are singletons, and around 9.5% rests with the top ten. The CDR3 is 13 amino acids. V lost 4 bases, J lost 7 bases, and 8 bases stayed unmatched. Germline values: CDR1 SQVTM, CDR2 ANQGSEA. Sequencing input: peripheral blood. The chain couples TRBV29-1 to TRBJ1-2, with 8 bases fitting TRBD1. The TCR was taken from a woman older than 75 with acute or convalescent COVID-19. CDR3 in amino acids: CSVGGQALAGYTF. In DNA, the CDR3 is TGCAGCGTTGGGGGACAGGCCTTGGCTGGCTACACCTTC.